Each of the 18 T cell receptor beta chains below was sequenced from the same sample in a study of T-cell memory formation after mild COVID-19. TCRdb reanalysed the 5' RACE reads using MiXCR and keeps one entry per CDR3 protein. The sample shows nearly 110,000 distinct CDR3 sequences, over 13% of them seen only once. The sequenced material came from PBMCs or a T cell subset sorted from them (not recorded which). These receptor sequences come from a man in his late teens or twenties who had mild COVID-19 (a few samples of this study predate the infection). Cell type and time point are not known.

The chain combines TRBV6-6 with TRBJ2-5; tentatively, D is TRBD1 or TRBD2 (5 bases each). With 0 bases removed from V and 1 base from J, the gap between germline ends came to 9 bases. The CDR3 runs to 15 residues. CDR1 is MNHNY and CDR2 is SVGAGI in the germline V gene (reference sequence). The CDR3 region is CASSYSTAVQETQYF. CDR3 in DNA: TGTGCCAGCAGTTACTCGACAGCGGTCCAAGAGACCCAGTACTTC.

The chain carries TRBV7-2 and TRBJ1-1; D remains unclear. V lost 4 bases and J lost 4, with 7 bases in between. The CDR3 totals 12 residues. Germline CDR1 is SGHTA and CDR2 is FQGNSA. The CDR3 reads CASSWVGTEAFF. In DNA form, the CDR3 reads TGTGCCAGCAGCTGGGTGGGCACTGAAGCTTTCTTT.

This chain uses TRBV9 with TRBJ1-1, with no clear D. Germline CDR1 reads SGDLS; CDR2 reads YYNGEE. The CDR3 is made up of 16 amino acids. The V and J ends lost 0 bases and 0 bases respectively, with 12 bases between them. The CDR3 sequence is CASSVAPATLNTEAFF. Written as DNA, the CDR3 is TGTGCCAGCAGCGTAGCTCCAGCGACCTTGAACACTGAAGCTTTCTTT.

V is TRBV3-1 and J is TRBJ2-7, with D tentatively TRBD1 or TRBD2 (5 bases each). In germline, CDR1 is LGHDT, CDR2 YNNKEL (reference sequence). This CDR3 is 14 amino acids long. Trimming removed 3 bases from V and 5 bases from J, with 14 bases in between. The CDR3 here is CASSQAGTYDEQYF. CDR3 DNA: TGTGCCAGCAGCCAGGCCGGGACGTACGACGAGCAGTACTTC.

In its sample, this clonotype was seen many times. The J gene is TRBJ2-3, the V gene TRBV4-3, with 8 bases that match TRBD2. Germline trimming cut 0 bases from V and 1 base from J; bases unmatched to any gene: 3. The CDR3 loop spans 16 amino acids. From germline, CDR1 is LGHNA and CDR2 YSLEER. CDR3 protein: CASSQDGAGGTDTQYF. In DNA, the CDR3 is TGCGCCAGCAGCCAAGATGGAGCGGGGGGCACAGATACGCAGTATTTT.

The chain uses TRBV7-6 and TRBJ2-2; D may match TRBD1 or TRBD2 (5 bases each). The germline V and J ends were trimmed by 5 bases and 4 bases, with 11 bases remaining between them. Germline-derived CDR1 and CDR2 are SGHVS and FNYEAQ. This CDR3 is 14 amino acids long. The CDR3 reads CASSPGGGTGELFF. The CDR3 DNA follows: TGTGCCAGCAGCCCTGGTGGGGGCACCGGGGAGCTGTTTTTT. Variable domain in full (rest from reference TRBV7-6 and TRBJ2-2): GAGVSQSPRYKVTKRGQDVALRCDPISGHVSLYWYRQALGQGPEFLTYFNYEAQQDKSGLPNDRFSAERPEGSISTLTIQRTEQRDSAMYRCASSPGGGTGELFFGEGSRLTVL.

This chain uses TRBV20-1 with TRBJ2-5; the D is unclear. V was cut by 1 base and J by 2 bases, with 11 bases left in between. The CDR3 spans 14 residues. In germline, CDR1 is DFQATT, CDR2 SNEGSKA (reference sequence). The CDR3: CSARGVVRQETQYF. The CDR3 DNA sequence: TGCAGTGCTAGAGGGGTAGTAAGACAAGAGACCCAGTACTTC.

This clonotype was seen repeatedly, ten times or more. V gene TRBV6-5 combines with J gene TRBJ2-5; D ambiguous. V lost 7 bases and J 4 bases, leaving 19 bases between the germline ends. Germline V gene lookup returns CDR1 MNHEY and CDR2 SVGAGI. The CDR3 contains 15 residues. The CDR3 DNA reads TGTGCCAGCACCAAAGTCGCTGGGTGGCGAGAGACCCAGTACTTC. Amino acids: CASTKVAGWRETQYF.

Worth noting for this clonotype: A read error may account for a junction end that differs from germline. V is TRBV7-7 and J is TRBJ2-3; D call uncertain. The germline gives CDR1 SSHAT, CDR2 FNYEAQ (reference sequence). The CDR3 totals 15 residues. The CDR3 protein is CASSLEPTGPDTQYF. The CDR3 region has the DNA TGTGCTAGCAGCTTAGAACCTACGGGCCCAGATACGCAGTATTTT.

The chain has TRBV3-1 and TRBJ2-1, with a possible D match to TRBD1 (6 bases). Trimming took 4 bases from V and 3 from J, leaving 13 bases between them. CDR1 is LGHDT, CDR2 YNNKEL, per germline (reference sequence). The CDR3 covers 15 residues. Here the CDR3 reads CASSPEYRVYNEQFF. CDR3 sequence (DNA): TGTGCCAGCAGCCCCGAATACAGGGTCTACAATGAGCAGTTCTTC.

The chain uses TRBV11-3 and TRBJ2-2; TRBD1 matches at 7 bases. The trim removed 5 bases at V and 4 bases at J, leaving 13 bases unmatched. CDR1 is SGHNT and CDR2 is YENEEA in the germline V gene. This CDR3 region has 17 residues. Written as DNA, the CDR3 is TGTGCCAGCAGCCAAAGACAGGGCGTCACGAGCACCGGGGAGCTGTTTTTT. This gives the protein CASSQRQGVTSTGELFF.

This sequence joins TRBV20-1 and TRBJ2-3, with 11 nucleotides matching TRBD2. V shed 6 bases, J shed 2 bases, and the junction held 7 bases outside the gene matches. This CDR3 spans 15 amino acids. Germline V gene lookup returns CDR1 DFQATT and CDR2 SNEGSKA (reference sequence). The CDR3 coding sequence is TGCAGTGCCACTAGCGGGAGTTCGTACACAGATACGCAGTATTTT. Translated, it gives CSATSGSSYTDTQYF.

V gene TRBV24-1 combines with J gene TRBJ1-5; TRBD1 is a possible D gene (6 bases). Between the trimmed V and J ends, which lost 5 bases and 0 bases, there was a span of 13 bases. From germline, CDR1 is KGHDR and CDR2 SFDVKD. The CDR3 consists of 16 residues. CDR3 in DNA: TGTGCCACCAGTGGACAGGATGCGGGTAGCAATCAGCCCCAGCATTTT. Encoded protein: CATSGQDAGSNQPQHF.

The gene calls are TRBV29-1 and TRBJ2-7; D ambiguous. This CDR3 comprises 11 residues. The V gene's germline CDR1 is SQVTM and CDR2 ANQGSEA. Trimming removed 6 bases from V and 6 bases from J, with 12 bases in between. This CDR3 reads CSVLWGTEQYV. DNA for the CDR3: TGCAGCGTGCTGTGGGGTACCGAGCAGTACGTC.

The gene calls are TRBV27 and TRBJ2-3; maybe TRBD2 (5 bases). This CDR3 has 12 amino acids. The germline V and J ends were trimmed by 6 bases and 7 bases, with 11 bases remaining between them. Germline V gene data show CDR1 as MNHEY and CDR2 as SMNVEV (reference sequence). The CDR3 DNA follows: TGTGCCAGCAGGAGGATCGGGAATACGCAGTATTTT. It codes for CASRRIGNTQYF.

The chain carries TRBV4-1 and TRBJ2-3; D possibly corresponds to TRBD1 (7 bases). The CDR3 extends over 20 amino acids. The germline V gene encodes CDR1 MGHRA and CDR2 YSYEKL. The V end lost 2 bases, the J end lost 8 bases, and 32 bases lay between the germline ends. The CDR3 bases are TGCGCCAGCAGCCAACGCCTACCATCGGGGGCCAGAGGGGGCCTGGTTACGCAGTATTTT. Translating it yields CASSQRLPSGARGGLVTQYF.

V is TRBV7-2 and J is TRBJ2-1; the D is unclear. Trimming left V 2 bases short and J 9 bases short, with 11 bases between. This CDR3 region has 13 residues. Germline lookup yields CDR1 SGHTA and CDR2 FQGNSA. In nucleotides, the CDR3 is TGTGCCAGCAGCTTAACCCCCTCGGGTGAGCAGTTCTTC. This translates into CASSLTPSGEQFF.

This clonotype appeared many times. The chain has TRBV4-1 and TRBJ2-7, with D hard to call. This CDR3 region has 16 residues. Germline lookup yields CDR1 MGHRA and CDR2 YSYEKL. Trimming cost V 3 bases and J 5 bases, with 20 bases left between them. The CDR3 DNA is TGCGCCAGCAGCCAGGCGGACGGTTTGAGTGCGGACGAGCAGTACTTC. Translating it yields CASSQADGLSADEQYF.